Each of the 32 T cell receptor beta chains below was sequenced from the same sample in a study of cytomegalovirus exposure and HLA in healthy donors. PCR primers comprised 60 Vbeta and 13 Jbeta primers. The repertoire was sequenced with immunoSEQ multiplex PCR; TCRdb's copy has only in-frame clones and lacks some. Of roughly 180,000 clones listed, 80% to 90% are singletons. Sequenced input: PBMCs. The receptor set was obtained from a male donor in good health and CMV-seronegative.

The chain joins TRBV7-9 to TRBJ2-5; 9 nucleotides align to TRBD1. In germline, CDR1 is SEHNR, CDR2 FQNEAQ (reference sequence). V was pared by 5 bases and J by 5 bases, with 6 bases of the junction left unmatched. The CDR3 sequence is 14 residues long. CDR3 region: CASSPGTGPETQYF. As DNA, the CDR3 is TGTGCCAGCAGCCCCGGGACAGGGCCGGAGACCCAGTACTTC.

The chain links TRBV4-3 to TRBJ2-1; TRBD2 matches at 8 bases. The germline V gene encodes CDR1 LGHNA and CDR2 YSLEER. The CDR3 loop spans 17 amino acids. The trim removed 0 bases at V and 5 bases at J, leaving 9 bases unmatched. CDR3 sequence (DNA): TGCGCCAGCAGCCAAGATAGAACGGGAGGGCCGGACAATGAGCAGTTCTTC. Protein sequence: CASSQDRTGGPDNEQFF.

The chain combines TRBV6-5 with TRBJ1-2, with 7 nucleotides matching TRBD1. This CDR3 has 15 amino acids. The germline CDR1 and CDR2 sequences are MNHEY and SVGAGI. The ends lost 5 bases at V and 2 bases at J; junction bases unmatched: 8. The CDR3 DNA reads TGTGCCAGCAGTAGGGGGACAGATCACAACTATGGCTACACCTTC. It is translated as CASSRGTDHNYGYTF.

The chain combines TRBV28 with TRBJ1-5, with D perhaps TRBD1 (6 bases). The CDR3 contains 15 residues. Germline V gives CDR1 MDHEN, CDR2 SYDVKM. Trimming removed 6 bases at V and 2 bases at J, with 14 bases between. CDR3 amino acids: CASRSGTLGNQPQHF. CDR3 DNA: TGTGCCAGCAGGTCCGGGACACTTGGCAATCAGCCCCAGCATTTT.

V is TRBV7-2 and J is TRBJ1-1, with no clear D. CDR3 length: 11 residues. Between the trimmed V and J ends, which lost 7 bases and 7 bases, there was a span of 10 bases. Germline values: CDR1 SGHTA, CDR2 FQGNSA. The CDR3 DNA is TGTGCCAGCAACGCACCGAGTGAAGCTTTCTTT. This codes for CASNAPSEAFF.

The genes are TRBV6-5 and TRBJ1-6, with 8 bases that match TRBD1. The CDR3 covers 13 residues. Germline CDR1 and CDR2: MNHEY and SVGAGI. The junction had 3 bases not matched to a gene; V was cut back by 10 bases and J by 4 bases. CDR3 sequence (DNA): TGTGCCACCCGGACAGGGTATAATTCACCCCTCCACTTT. Translation gives CATRTGYNSPLHF.

The V and J genes are TRBV30 and TRBJ2-1; 9 bases map to TRBD2. Looked up from germline, CDR1 is GTSNPN and CDR2 is SVGIG (reference sequence). J lost 10 bases, V lost 4 bases, and 2 bases had no gene match. The CDR3 contains 11 residues. The CDR3 loop is CAWNSGGEQFF. Written as DNA, the CDR3 is TGTGCCTGGAACAGCGGGGGGGAGCAGTTCTTC.

The chain combines TRBV5-1 with TRBJ1-1, with 7 bases fitting TRBD1. There are 15 residues in the CDR3. The V gene end was trimmed by 4 bases and the J gene end by 1 base; junction bases not matched to a gene: 7. Germline CDR1 SGHRS, CDR2 YFSETQ. Here the CDR3 DNA reads TGCGCCAGCAGCGGTACCGGGACAGAGAACACTGAAGCTTTCTTT. This sequence encodes CASSGTGTENTEAFF. The full variable domain, in which reference TRBV5-1 and TRBJ1-1 provide the parts outside the CDR3, is KAGVTQTPRYLIKTRGQQVTLSCSPISGHRSVSWYQQTPGQGLQFLFEYFSETQRNKGNFPGRFSGRQFSNSRSEMNVSTLELGDSALYLCASSGTGTENTEAFFGQGTRLTVV.

This clone came up once. One end of the junction varies from germline; a read error may be responsible. J is TRBJ2-1 and V is TRBV19; 9 positions agree with TRBD2. Looked up from germline, CDR1 is LNHDA and CDR2 is SQIVND (reference sequence). The CDR3 spans 15 residues. This CDR3 reads CASSVTSGSYTEQFF. The CDR3 nucleotides read TGTGCCAGTAGTGTTACTAGCGGGTCTTACACTGAGCAGTTCTTC.

The V gene is TRBV15, the J gene TRBJ2-5; a weak D match, TRBD2 (6 bases). Germline loops: CDR1 LNHNV, CDR2 YYDKDF (reference sequence). The CDR3 is 15 amino acids. Trimming stripped 4 bases from V and 5 bases from J, with 17 bases between. CDR3 bases: TGTGCCACCAGCACTACCCGGGGGTCTAGGGAGACCCAGTACTTC. This translates into CATSTTRGSRETQYF.

CDR3 loop: CASSQESQSYEQYF. CDR3 DNA sequence: TGCGCCAGCAGCCAAGAGTCCCAATCCTACGAGCAGTACTTC. This sequence joins TRBV4-3 and TRBJ2-7, with D uncertain. CDR1 LGHNA and CDR2 YSLEER come from the germline V gene. Trimming cost V 0 bases and J 1 base, with 7 bases left between them. This CDR3 comprises 14 residues.

The rearrangement joins TRBV4-1 to TRBJ2-2; 10 nucleotides match TRBD2. Germline V gene data show CDR1 as MGHRA and CDR2 as YSYEKL. The CDR3 runs to 17 residues. J was trimmed by 5 bases and V by 3 bases; bases with no gene match: 9. CDR3 DNA sequence: TGCGCCAGCAGCCATAGGACTAGCGGCCCAGGAACCGGGGAGCTGTTTTTT. It specifies CASSHRTSGPGTGELFF.

The chain joins TRBV14 to TRBJ2-5; a possible D gene is TRBD2 (5 bases). The germline V and J ends were trimmed by 2 bases and 5 bases, with 18 bases remaining between them. Per the germline V gene, CDR1 is SGHDN and CDR2 is FVKESK. The CDR3 runs 16 residues. The CDR3 sequence is CASSQLGVSVAETQYF. CDR3 nucleotides: TGTGCCAGCAGCCAACTGGGAGTTTCGGTGGCGGAGACCCAGTACTTC.

This chain joins TRBV9 and TRBJ2-1; D is perhaps TRBD1 (6 bases). The CDR3 is 13 residues long. In germline, CDR1 is SGDLS, CDR2 YYNGEE. The V and J ends lost 1 base and 4 bases respectively, with 6 bases between them. DNA for the CDR3: TGTGCCAGCAGCGTAACAGGGTACAATGAGCAGTTCTTC. This codes for CASSVTGYNEQFF.

The chain employs TRBV29-1 and TRBJ2-3, with 9 bases fitting TRBD1. This CDR3 spans 13 amino acids. After removal of 7 bases from V and 1 base from J, the junction contained 3 bases not matched to a gene. Looked up from germline, CDR1 is SQVTM and CDR2 is ANQGSEA. As DNA, the CDR3 is TGCAGCGGGGACAGGGAAGGCACAGATACGCAGTATTTT. Protein sequence: CSGDREGTDTQYF.

The chain couples TRBV6-5 to TRBJ2-7, with TRBD1 as a possible D gene (5 bases). The CDR3 sequence is 11 residues long. Germline V gene data show CDR1 as MNHEY and CDR2 as SVGAGI. Deletions cut 6 bases from V and 3 bases from J, with 6 bases between. The CDR3: CASRGVYEQYF. CDR3 sequence (DNA): TGTGCCAGCAGAGGGGTCTACGAGCAGTACTTC.

The rearrangement joins TRBV6-1 to TRBJ1-3; D unresolved. V was clipped by 3 bases and J by 0 bases, with 9 bases between them. Germline V gene lookup returns CDR1 MNHNS and CDR2 SASEGT. The CDR3 sequence is 15 residues long. Here the CDR3 reads CASSDRGSSGNTIYF. The CDR3 DNA follows: TGTGCCAGCAGTGACCGAGGCAGCTCTGGAAACACCATATATTTT.

CDR3 sequence (DNA): TGTGCCAGCAGTGAACCGGGGGTAGCCGGGGAGCTGTTTTTT. Amino acids: CASSEPGVAGELFF. The chain recombines TRBV2 with TRBJ2-2; tentative D call: TRBD2 (6 bases). Trimming cost V 2 bases and J 6 bases, with 10 bases left between them. This CDR3 contains 14 residues. CDR1 SNHLY and CDR2 FYNNEI come from the germline V gene.

J is TRBJ1-2 and V is TRBV10-3, with 7 positions matching TRBD1. The CDR3 consists of 14 residues. The trim removed 11 bases at V and 4 bases at J, leaving 13 bases unmatched. CDR1 ENHRY and CDR2 SYGVKD come from the germline V gene. The CDR3 loop reads CALATGRSGYGYTF. The CDR3 DNA sequence: TGTGCCCTCGCGACAGGGCGTAGTGGCTATGGCTACACCTTC.

V usage is TRBV19 and J usage is TRBJ1-2; 8 nucleotides agree with TRBD1. CDR1 and CDR2 (germline): LNHDA, SQIVND (reference sequence). The V segment lost 4 bases and the J segment 2 bases; nucleotides outside the gene matches: 6. The CDR3 consists of 15 residues. Here the CDR3 DNA reads TGTGCCAGTAGTAGGGGACAGGACTTCAACTATGGCTACACCTTC. The encoded protein is CASSRGQDFNYGYTF.

The CDR3 spells CASGGGMNYGYTF. The CDR3 coding sequence is TGTGCCAGCGGTGGAGGCATGAACTATGGCTACACCTTC. The chain uses TRBV28 and TRBJ1-2; D not certain. This CDR3 is 13 amino acids long. V was cut by 8 bases and J by 2 bases, with 12 bases left in between. CDR1 is MDHEN, CDR2 SYDVKM, per germline.

This clone has a single count. This chain uses TRBV9 with TRBJ2-5; 9 bases fit TRBD2. The germline V gene encodes CDR1 SGDLS and CDR2 YYNGEE. This CDR3 contains 16 residues. Trimming removed 2 bases from V and 7 bases from J; junction bases left unmatched: 12. This CDR3 reads CASSVVSSGTYGTQYF. In DNA form, the CDR3 reads TGTGCCAGCAGCGTCGTTTCTAGCGGGACCTACGGGACCCAGTACTTC.

The CDR3 is CASSGQIGTSGEETQYF. The CDR3 region has the DNA TGTGCCAGCAGCGGCCAAATCGGGACTAGCGGTGAAGAGACCCAGTACTTC. The genes are TRBV7-2 and TRBJ2-5; 11 nucleotides line up with TRBD2. This CDR3 is 17 amino acids long. The V gene end was trimmed by 5 bases and the J gene end by 3 bases; junction bases not matched to a gene: 11. CDR1 and CDR2 (germline): SGHTA, FQGNSA.

The chain joins TRBV5-4 to TRBJ2-2; 9 nucleotides line up with TRBD2. This CDR3 is built from 18 residues. CDR1 and CDR2 (germline): SGHNT, YYREEE (reference sequence). The trim removed 4 bases at V and 2 bases at J, leaving 12 bases unmatched. This CDR3 is CASSRLSGGGANTGELFF. In DNA form, the CDR3 reads TGTGCCAGCAGCCGCCTTTCCGGCGGGGGGGCCAACACCGGGGAGCTGTTTTTT. Using reference TRBV5-4 and TRBJ2-2 for the parts outside the CDR3, the full variable domain is ETGVTQSPTHLIKTRGQQVTLRCSSQSGHNTVSWYQQALGQGPQFIFQYYREEENGRGNFPPRFSGLQFPNYSSELNVNALELDDSALYLCASSRLSGGGANTGELFFGEGSRLTVL.

The chain combines TRBV14 with TRBJ2-7; TRBD2 aligns across 9 bases. CDR1 is SGHDN, CDR2 FVKESK, per germline. This CDR3 spans 15 amino acids. The trim removed 5 bases at V and 9 bases at J, leaving 14 bases unmatched. CDR3 loop: CASSSRTSVAYRQYF. CDR3 nucleotides: TGTGCCAGCAGCTCCCGGACTAGCGTAGCCTACCGGCAGTACTTC.

The V gene is TRBV7-2, the J gene TRBJ2-2; weak D call: TRBD1 (5 bases). The ends were cut back, 1 base at V and 5 bases at J, with 11 bases in the middle. Germline-derived CDR1 and CDR2 are SGHTA and FQGNSA. CDR3 length: 15 amino acids. The CDR3 spells CASSLDQGRTGELFF. The CDR3 DNA reads TGTGCCAGCAGCTTAGACCAGGGCCGGACCGGGGAGCTGTTTTTT.

The V and J genes are TRBV9 and TRBJ2-7, with TRBD2 identical over 9 bases. CDR3 length equals 17 residues. CDR1 and CDR2 from the germline V gene are SGDLS and YYNGEE. Losses at the gene ends were 7 bases for V and 0 bases for J; bases not matched to a gene: 14. Here the CDR3 reads CASGPTSGYSSSYEQYF. The CDR3, as DNA: TGTGCCAGCGGGCCGACTAGCGGATATTCGAGCTCCTACGAGCAGTACTTC.

The chain joins TRBV29-1 to TRBJ2-5; 9 bases align to TRBD1. From germline, CDR1 is SQVTM and CDR2 ANQGSEA. Unmatched junction bases numbered 5, after V lost 6 bases and J lost 3 bases. This CDR3 comprises 13 residues. CDR3 loop: CSVRWTGEETQYF. CDR3 in DNA: TGCAGCGTCCGATGGACAGGGGAAGAGACCCAGTACTTC.

This chain joins TRBV2 and TRBJ2-1; 8 bases are a match to TRBD2. The CDR3 consists of 16 residues. Germline CDR1 reads SNHLY; CDR2 reads FYNNEI. Unmatched junction bases numbered 12, after V lost 3 bases and J lost 8 bases. For the CDR3, the DNA is TGTGCCAGCAGTGAGAGCCGTGGGGTAGCGGGGCATGAGCAGTTCTTC. Translated: CASSESRGVAGHEQFF. The variable domain in full, completed from reference TRBV2 and TRBJ2-1, reads EPEVTQTPSHQVTQMGQEVILRCVPISNHLYFYWYRQILGQKVEFLVSFYNNEISEKSEIFDDQFSVERPDGSNFTLKIRSTKLEDSAMYFCASSESRGVAGHEQFFGPGTRLTVL.

The rearrangement uses TRBV28 and TRBJ1-5; 9 bases align to TRBD1. V lost 6 bases to trimming and J lost 5 bases; unmatched junction nucleotides: 5. Germline assignment: CDR1 MDHEN and CDR2 SYDVKM. The CDR3 is 14 residues long. CDR3 sequence (DNA): TGTGCCAGCAGACCCACAGGGGGCCATCAGCCCCAGCATTTT. Translation gives CASRPTGGHQPQHF.

The chain links TRBV29-1 to TRBJ2-1; D remains ambiguous. Trimming pared 5 bases from V and 0 bases from J, leaving 8 bases between. The CDR3 spans 13 residues. The germline CDR1 and CDR2 sequences are SQVTM and ANQGSEA. The CDR3, as DNA: TGCAGCGTTCTCTCTAGCTCCTACAATGAGCAGTTCTTC. Its translation: CSVLSSSYNEQFF.

The V gene is TRBV28, the J gene TRBJ2-7, with TRBD2 identical over 8 bases. The length of the CDR3 is 14 residues. V lost 3 bases, J lost 7 bases, and 8 bases stayed unmatched. In germline, CDR1 is MDHEN, CDR2 SYDVKM. CDR3 sequence (DNA): TGTGCCAGCAGTTTGTTGGCGGGAGGAAGGGAGCAGTACTTC. Its protein product is CASSLLAGGREQYF.